Each of the 26 T cell receptor beta chains below was sequenced from the same sample in a study of monozygotic twins with inflammatory bowel disease. TCRdb reworked the 5' RACE reads into one entry per CDR3 protein, no DNA. This sample's clone table lists about 300,000 distinct CDR3 sequences. The source material was blood. These TCRs come from a human donor with ulcerative colitis or Crohn's disease, or a healthy co-twin of an affected twin (not recorded which).

CDR3 loop: CSVESNTQDISYQPQHF. The rearrangement uses TRBV29-1 and TRBJ1-5; TCRdb outputs TRBD1, but without DNA this stays unchecked. The germline V gene encodes CDR1 SQVTM and CDR2 ANQGSEA. The CDR3 sequence is 17 residues long. Supplemented by reference TRBV29-1 and TRBJ1-5, the full variable domain reads SAVISQKPSRDICQRGTSLTIQCQVDSQVTMMFWYRQQPGQSLTLIATANQGSEATYESGFVIDKFPISRPNLTFSTLTVSNMSPEDSSIYLCSVESNTQDISYQPQHFGDGTRLSIL.

This CDR3 reads CASSLRGTGVLYGYTF. This chain connects TRBV12-3 or TRBV12-4 to TRBJ1-2; the D call of TRBD1 rests on TCRdb alone, since no DNA is present to check it. This CDR3 has 16 amino acids.

This chain joins TRBV25-1 and TRBJ1-6; absent DNA, TCRdb's TRBD1 call cannot be checked. Germline loops: CDR1 MGHDK, CDR2 SYGVNS. CDR3 length: 16 residues. The CDR3 here is CASRYRGDRAESPLHF.

This chain uses TRBV20-1 with TRBJ1-5; TCRdb's assignment of TRBD1 cannot be checked, as there is no DNA. This CDR3 is 22 amino acids long. The germline gives CDR1 DFQATT, CDR2 SNEGSKA (reference sequence). The CDR3 sequence is CSARVPRTYLKNRGPYDQPQHF.

The chain combines TRBV6-5 with TRBJ1-5. The CDR3 runs 13 residues. Germline CDR1 is MNHEY and CDR2 is SVGAGI. CDR3 in amino acids: CASKRDHNQPQHF.

The chain carries TRBV4-3 and TRBJ2-1; TCRdb proposes TRBD2, but this gene call is untestable without DNA. Germline V gene lookup returns CDR1 LGHNA and CDR2 YSLEER. This CDR3 contains 14 residues. The CDR3 reads CASSQDGEDHEQFF.

The chain recombines TRBV10-3 with TRBJ2-1; TCRdb's assignment of TRBD2 cannot be checked, as there is no DNA. Germline CDR1 reads ENHRY; CDR2 reads SYGVKD. This CDR3 has 14 residues. CDR3 residues: CAISVTSADNEQFF.

J is TRBJ2-6 and V is TRBV9; TCRdb reports TRBD1, a call that lacks DNA to check it against. The length of the CDR3 is 20 residues. Germline lookup yields CDR1 SGDLS and CDR2 YYNGEE. The CDR3 is CASSVVGGRDPLAGANVLTF.

The J gene is TRBJ2-4, the V gene TRBV21-1. TRBV21-1 is an annotated pseudogene. The CDR3 is 15 residues long. This CDR3 is CASRVGRVAKNIQYF.

The chain recombines TRBV28 with TRBJ2-1. Germline assignment: CDR1 MDHEN and CDR2 SYDVKM. This CDR3 is 12 amino acids long. The chain's CDR3 is CASSLFGAEQFF.

The genes are TRBV25-1 and TRBJ2-7. The germline V gene has CDR1 MGHDK and CDR2 SYGVNS. The CDR3 has 14 residues. Here the CDR3 reads CASSEALAPYEQYF.

V usage is TRBV7-9 and J usage is TRBJ2-1; there is no DNA to check the TCRdb D call of TRBD1. The CDR3 covers 14 residues. Germline CDR1 is SEHNR and CDR2 is FQNEAQ (reference sequence). The chain's CDR3 is CASSLLSRDNEQFF.

The chain couples TRBV12-3 or TRBV12-4 to TRBJ1-2. There are 12 residues in the CDR3. CDR3 in amino acids: CASSGRVYGYTF.

The chain has TRBV12-3 or TRBV12-4 and TRBJ1-5. The CDR3 is 13 amino acids. CDR3 protein: CASSLVMDQPQHF.

The chain recombines TRBV6-2 or TRBV6-3 with TRBJ1-1. The CDR3 is made up of 14 amino acids. The germline gives CDR1 MNHEY, CDR2 SVGEGT. The CDR3 loop is CASSYNYLNTEAFF.

This chain uses TRBV20-1 with TRBJ1-3. Germline CDR1 reads DFQATT; CDR2 reads SNEGSKA (reference sequence). The CDR3 is 14 residues long. The CDR3 region is CSARVAGFGNTIYF.

V usage is TRBV18 and J usage is TRBJ2-5. Germline CDR1 and CDR2: KGHSH and LQKENI. CDR3 size: 14 residues. CDR3 amino acids: CASSPFQARETQYF. Using reference TRBV18 and TRBJ2-5 for the parts outside the CDR3, the full variable domain is NAGVMQNPRHLVRRRGQEARLRCSPMKGHSHVYWYRQLPEEGLKFMVYLQKENIIDESGMPKERFSAEFPKEGPSILRIQQVVRGDSAAYFCASSPFQARETQYFGPGTRLLVL.

The chain recombines TRBV5-5 with TRBJ2-3; TCRdb's D call, TRBD2, is unchecked because there is no DNA. From germline, CDR1 is SGHKS and CDR2 YYEKEE (reference sequence). The CDR3 runs to 16 residues. The CDR3 sequence: CASSRDLAGVTDTQYF.

The chain combines TRBV30 with TRBJ2-2; TCRdb calls TRBD2, which cannot be checked without DNA. Germline V gene lookup returns CDR1 GTSNPN and CDR2 SVGIG (reference sequence). The CDR3 spans 16 residues. This CDR3 is CAWILAGGLGTGELFF.

The chain carries TRBV29-1 and TRBJ2-7. Germline V gene data show CDR1 as SQVTM and CDR2 as ANQGSEA. The CDR3 contains 11 residues. The CDR3 sequence: CSVSDSYEQYF.

V usage is TRBV15 and J usage is TRBJ2-1; the D gene TCRdb calls, TRBD2, cannot be checked with no DNA. The CDR3 is made up of 20 amino acids. Germline V gene data show CDR1 as LNHNV and CDR2 as YYDKDF (reference sequence). CDR3 in amino acids: CATSRGLGLAGTSSYNEQFF.

CDR3 sequence: CASRIREGGTEAFF. The V gene is TRBV5-1, the J gene TRBJ1-1. The CDR3 spans 14 residues. Germline loops: CDR1 SGHRS, CDR2 YFSETQ.

The genes are TRBV7-2 and TRBJ2-7; TCRdb returns TRBD1, unconfirmable since there is no DNA. Per the germline V gene, CDR1 is SGHTA and CDR2 is FQGNSA. This CDR3 has 14 residues. CDR3: CASSRDRTPYEQYF. The full variable domain, its missing parts supplied by reference TRBV7-2 and TRBJ2-7, is GAGVSQSPSNKVTEKGKDVELRCDPISGHTALYWYRQSLGQGLEFLIYFQGNSAPDKSGLPSDRFSAERTGGSVSTLTIQRTQQEDSAVYLCASSRDRTPYEQYFGPGTRLTVT.

This chain uses TRBV20-1 with TRBJ1-2; TCRdb calls TRBD1, which cannot be checked without DNA. Germline-derived CDR1 and CDR2 are DFQATT and SNEGSKA (reference sequence). CDR3 size: 15 residues. The CDR3 loop is CSALPSNRESGGYTF.

V and J are TRBV5-1 and TRBJ2-3. Germline V gene sequence: CDR1 SGHRS, CDR2 YFSETQ. The CDR3 sequence is 14 residues long. CDR3 protein: CASSLVPRTDTQYF.

The V gene is TRBV5-1, the J gene TRBJ2-3; the D gene TCRdb calls, TRBD2, cannot be checked with no DNA. The germline V gene encodes CDR1 SGHRS and CDR2 YFSETQ. The CDR3 length is 14 residues. CDR3 in amino acids: CASSLGRGADTQYF.